This T cell receptor beta chain came from a study of cytomegalovirus exposure and HLA in healthy donors. At the level of the study: The same platform as the 666 first-cohort repertoires was used for the 120 or so validation repertoires, a later analysis reported. Study observations and caveats: TCR beta chains numbering some 160 were designated cytomegalovirus-associated. In vitro confirmation showed a few CMV-associated chains to be CMV antigen specific. Subsequent analysis showed first-cohort TCR clusters tending to co-occur in roughly 130 validation repertoires.

Data came from immunoSEQ multiplex PCR; TCRdb stores just in-frame clones and leaves some out. The repertoire holds 250,000 to 400,000 clones, with around 90% as singletons. The CDR3 spans 16 residues. In germline, CDR1 is SGHTA, CDR2 FQGTGA. With 2 bases clipped from V and 4 bases from J, the junction kept 9 bases outside the gene matches. As for this clone: Antigen: not known.

The specimen sequenced was PBMCs. This sequence joins TRBV7-3 and TRBJ2-7; 9 bases are shared with TRBD1. The clonotype comes from a woman younger than 45 in good health and CMV-seropositive. CDR3 DNA sequence: TGTGCCAGCAGCTTAGGAGTCGGGACAGGGACGTACGAGCAGTACTTC. Protein product: CASSLGVGTGTYEQYF.